The clone carrying this T cell receptor beta chain occurred a few times. Libraries were prepared by immunoSEQ multiplex PCR; TCRdb keeps only in-frame clonotypes and omits some of them. The sample shows about 240,000 clones, 83% of them seen only once. This record comes from a study of blood T cell repertoires in COVID-19. Study at large: T cells, B-cell-depleted T cells, or PBMCs provided the cDNA or gDNA that served as material.

Sequenced sample: peripheral blood. This receptor was obtained from a human donor in a cohort sampled during active COVID-19.

This chain's CDR3 is CASSSGTSGNTIYF. CDR3 coding DNA: TGTGCCAGCAGCTCAGGGACATCTGGAAACACCATATATTTT. The V call is TRBV11-2, the J call TRBJ1-3; the D gene is possibly TRBD1 (6 bases). The V end lost 4 bases, the J end lost 1 base, and 8 bases lay between the germline ends. Germline lookup yields CDR1 SGHAT and CDR2 FQNNGV. The CDR3 is 14 amino acids.